This is a list of T cell receptor beta chains from one sample in a study of patients and donors after allogeneic stem cell transplantation. TCRdb re-called the RT-PCR reads with MiXCR, one entry per CDR3 protein. The table has over 350,000 distinct CDR3 sequences, 16% seen once. Sequencing was performed on blood, either unsorted or a sorted T cell fraction (not recorded which). The receptor source for this set is a human donor who was either an allogeneic HSCT recipient or a stem cell or donor lymphocyte infusion donor (not recorded which). It is not recorded whose cells these are; they may come from a transplant donor. The CDR3 runs from the conserved cysteine through the conserved F or W. The order of the fields is clone size, J gene, D gene, V gene, CDR3 DNA, CDR3 protein. D genes are given only for firm matches. The listing skips clone size in some rows; elsewhere it reads once, few, many or a size class.

clone size: .
J gene: TRBJ2-1
D gene: .
V gene: TRBV5-1
CDR3 DNA: TGCGCCAGCAGCTTTTACGGGAGTTTGTACAATGAGCAGTTCTTC
CDR3 protein: CASSFYGSLYNEQFF

clone size: few
J gene: TRBJ2-7
D gene: TRBD2
V gene: TRBV6-1
CDR3 DNA: TGTGCCATACCGGGACTAGGGCTATCCGAGCAGTACTTC
CDR3 protein: CAIPGLGLSEQYF

clone size: few
J gene: TRBJ1-1
D gene: .
V gene: TRBV29-1
CDR3 DNA: TGCAGCGTTGAGGGTATCCAAGGGGCTGAAGCTTTCTTT
CDR3 protein: CSVEGIQGAEAFF

clone size: .
J gene: TRBJ1-1
D gene: .
V gene: TRBV7-9
CDR3 DNA: TGTGCCAGCAGTCCCAGGGCAGAAATGAACACTGAAGCTTTCTTT
CDR3 protein: CASSPRAEMNTEAFF

clone size: once
J gene: TRBJ2-7
D gene: TRBD2
V gene: TRBV20-1
CDR3 DNA: TGCAGTGCTAGGGGGGGGTATGAATACGAGCAGTACTTC
CDR3 protein: CSARGGYEYEQYF

clone size: .
J gene: TRBJ2-1
D gene: TRBD2
V gene: TRBV7-3
CDR3 DNA: TGTGCCAGCAGCCGTAGGGCGGGGGGGATTTACAATGAGCAGTTCTTC
CDR3 protein: CASSRRAGGIYNEQFF

clone size: .
J gene: TRBJ2-7
D gene: .
V gene: TRBV3-1
CDR3 DNA: TGTGCCAGCAGCCAAGTGGCCCCATTCGGTGGAACCTCCCACTCCTACGAGCAGTACTTC
CDR3 protein: CASSQVAPFGGTSHSYEQYF

clone size: .
J gene: TRBJ2-1
D gene: TRBD1
V gene: TRBV6-2/TRBV6-3
CDR3 DNA: TGTGCCAGCAGGACAGGGGGTGACTATGAGCAGTTCTTC
CDR3 protein: CASRTGGDYEQFF

clone size: many
J gene: TRBJ2-1
D gene: .
V gene: TRBV10-3
CDR3 DNA: TGTGCCATCGGCTGGGACTCTAGCTCCTACAATGAGCAGTTCTTC
CDR3 protein: CAIGWDSSSYNEQFF

clone size: .
J gene: TRBJ2-7
D gene: .
V gene: TRBV24-1
CDR3 DNA: TGTGCCACCAGTGATTGGAGGGGCGGGGAGCAGTACTTC
CDR3 protein: CATSDWRGGEQYF

clone size: .
J gene: TRBJ1-1
D gene: .
V gene: TRBV27
CDR3 DNA: TGTGCCAGCAGTTTACACACTATGAACACTGAAGCTTTCTTT
CDR3 protein: CASSLHTMNTEAFF

clone size: .
J gene: TRBJ1-1
D gene: .
V gene: TRBV11-1
CDR3 DNA: TGTGCCAGCAGCTCACAACCCCCAGGGGAAGCTTTCTTT
CDR3 protein: CASSSQPPGEAFF

clone size: few
J gene: TRBJ2-7
D gene: TRBD1
V gene: TRBV28
CDR3 DNA: TGTGCCAGCCTGAGACAGGGCCACGAGCAGTACTTC
CDR3 protein: CASLRQGHEQYF

clone size: few
J gene: TRBJ2-2
D gene: TRBD1
V gene: TRBV5-6
CDR3 DNA: TGTGCCAGCAGCCCCGGGACAGGGGGCAGAAAATCCGGGGAGCTGTTTTTT
CDR3 protein: CASSPGTGGRKSGELFF

clone size: .
J gene: TRBJ2-2
D gene: .
V gene: TRBV18
CDR3 DNA: TGTGCCAGCTCACCGCTGGGGACCACCGGGGAGCTGTTTTTT
CDR3 protein: CASSPLGTTGELFF

clone size: few
J gene: TRBJ1-6
D gene: .
V gene: TRBV5-4
CDR3 DNA: TGTGCCAGCAGCTTTCCGGGACCGAGTTCACCCCTCCACTTT
CDR3 protein: CASSFPGPSSPLHF

clone size: many
J gene: TRBJ2-3
D gene: .
V gene: TRBV10-3
CDR3 DNA: TGTGCCATCAGTGCCAGAGCGGAAACAGATACGCAGTATTTT
CDR3 protein: CAISARAETDTQYF

clone size: .
J gene: TRBJ2-1
D gene: .
V gene: TRBV20-1
CDR3 DNA: TGCAGTGCGGGGACGGGCAGTAATGAGCAGTTCTTC
CDR3 protein: CSAGTGSNEQFF

clone size: .
J gene: TRBJ2-7
D gene: .
V gene: TRBV11-2
CDR3 DNA: TGTGCCAGCACCTCTTTACAACGACGGCCGACCTACGAGCAGTACTTC
CDR3 protein: CASTSLQRRPTYEQYF

clone size: few
J gene: TRBJ1-1
D gene: .
V gene: TRBV30
CDR3 DNA: TGTGCCTGGGCAAGGACAGCGAACACTGAAGCTTTCTTT
CDR3 protein: CAWARTANTEAFF

clone size: few
J gene: TRBJ2-1
D gene: .
V gene: TRBV9
CDR3 DNA: TGTGCCAGCAGTGTCGAAGGGCGGGGATCCTACAATGAGCAGTTCTTC
CDR3 protein: CASSVEGRGSYNEQFF

clone size: .
J gene: TRBJ1-1
D gene: TRBD1
V gene: TRBV5-1
CDR3 DNA: TGCGCCAGCAACCCGCTGGGACAGGGGCGCGCAACTGAAGCTTTCTTT
CDR3 protein: CASNPLGQGRATEAFF

clone size: few
J gene: TRBJ1-1
D gene: TRBD1
V gene: TRBV7-2
CDR3 DNA: TGTGCCAGCAGCAAAACCGGGACAGTGAACACTGAAGCTTTCTTT
CDR3 protein: CASSKTGTVNTEAFF

clone size: .
J gene: TRBJ1-6
D gene: TRBD1
V gene: TRBV5-1
CDR3 DNA: TGCGCCAGCAGCTTGGGACAGGGGGGATTTAATTCACCCCTCCACTTT
CDR3 protein: CASSLGQGGFNSPLHF

clone size: .
J gene: TRBJ1-2
D gene: .
V gene: TRBV20-1
CDR3 DNA: TGCAGTGCTCCACGACGCGCTTTAAGAGGCTACACCTTC
CDR3 protein: CSAPRRALRGYTF

clone size: .
J gene: TRBJ2-1
D gene: TRBD1
V gene: TRBV20-1
CDR3 DNA: TGCAGTGCACGGGATTGGGACAGGGGGTGGGATGAGCAGTTCTTC
CDR3 protein: CSARDWDRGWDEQFF

clone size: many
J gene: TRBJ2-7
D gene: .
V gene: TRBV7-9
CDR3 DNA: TGTGCCAGCAGCTTAGAGAGGGAATCCTACGAGCAGTACTTC
CDR3 protein: CASSLERESYEQYF

clone size: few
J gene: TRBJ2-7
D gene: TRBD1
V gene: TRBV5-1
CDR3 DNA: TGCGCCAGCCGTGGCGGACAGGACGAGCAGTACTTC
CDR3 protein: CASRGGQDEQYF

clone size: few
J gene: TRBJ1-1
D gene: .
V gene: TRBV6-5
CDR3 DNA: TGTGCCAGCAGTTACGTGCGGGCGGGCACTGAAGCTTTCTTT
CDR3 protein: CASSYVRAGTEAFF

clone size: .
J gene: TRBJ2-7
D gene: .
V gene: TRBV10-3
CDR3 DNA: TGTGCCATCAGACAAGACGGCTACGAGCAGTACTTC
CDR3 protein: CAIRQDGYEQYF

clone size: .
J gene: TRBJ1-5
D gene: .
V gene: TRBV24-1
CDR3 DNA: TGTGCCACCAGTAGGGGTAGCAATCAGCCCCAGCATTTT
CDR3 protein: CATSRGSNQPQHF

clone size: few
J gene: TRBJ2-5
D gene: TRBD1
V gene: TRBV10-3
CDR3 DNA: TGTGCCATCAAGCCCCGGGACAGGGGTGGAGAGACCCAGTACTTC
CDR3 protein: CAIKPRDRGGETQYF

clone size: few
J gene: TRBJ1-4
D gene: TRBD1
V gene: TRBV29-1
CDR3 DNA: TGCAGCGCCCGACAGGGGGCAACTAATGAAAAACTGTTTTTT
CDR3 protein: CSARQGATNEKLFF

clone size: .
J gene: TRBJ2-3
D gene: .
V gene: TRBV11-1
CDR3 DNA: TGTGCCAGCAGCTTCCCTGGGAGCCGTAGCACAGATACGCAGTATTTT
CDR3 protein: CASSFPGSRSTDTQYF

clone size: .
J gene: TRBJ1-1
D gene: .
V gene: TRBV4-3
CDR3 DNA: TGCGCCAGCAGCCAACTACCTGACACCAACACTGAAGCTTTCTTT
CDR3 protein: CASSQLPDTNTEAFF

clone size: .
J gene: TRBJ1-2
D gene: TRBD1
V gene: TRBV20-1
CDR3 DNA: TGCAGTGCTCAGACAGGGGAAAAGCGGCGGAGCTACACCTTC
CDR3 protein: CSAQTGEKRRSYTF

clone size: few
J gene: TRBJ1-4
D gene: .
V gene: TRBV20-1
CDR3 DNA: TGCAGTGCTAGAGATCCAAAGTCAACTAATGAAAAACTGTTTTTT
CDR3 protein: CSARDPKSTNEKLFF

clone size: many
J gene: TRBJ2-7
D gene: .
V gene: TRBV5-1
CDR3 DNA: TGCGCCAGCAGGCCCCCAGGGGACTACTACGAGCAGTACTTC
CDR3 protein: CASRPPGDYYEQYF

clone size: few
J gene: TRBJ2-7
D gene: TRBD2
V gene: TRBV7-2
CDR3 DNA: TGTGCCAGCAGCTTGGGGGGACTGGCGGGAGGGACCTACGAGCAGTACTTC
CDR3 protein: CASSLGGLAGGTYEQYF

clone size: many
J gene: TRBJ2-3
D gene: TRBD1
V gene: TRBV4-1
CDR3 DNA: TGCGCCAGCAGCTACCGGGACAGAGAAACAGATACGCAGTATTTT
CDR3 protein: CASSYRDRETDTQYF

clone size: few
J gene: TRBJ1-5
D gene: TRBD1
V gene: TRBV24-1
CDR3 DNA: TGTGCCACCAGTCCGACAGGGGCCCAGGTCAGTCAGCCCCAGCATTTT
CDR3 protein: CATSPTGAQVSQPQHF

clone size: .
J gene: TRBJ1-6
D gene: .
V gene: TRBV12-3/TRBV12-4
CDR3 DNA: TGTGCCAGCAGTTTTCGGGCCACCTTCTCACCCCTCCACTTT
CDR3 protein: CASSFRATFSPLHF

clone size: few
J gene: TRBJ2-3
D gene: .
V gene: TRBV5-1
CDR3 DNA: TGCGCCAGCAGCTTAGCGGTCCCTAGCACAGATACGCAGTATTTT
CDR3 protein: CASSLAVPSTDTQYF

clone size: .
J gene: TRBJ2-7
D gene: .
V gene: TRBV11-2
CDR3 DNA: TGTGCCAGCAGCGATGCCTACGAGCAGTACTTC
CDR3 protein: CASSDAYEQYF

clone size: few
J gene: TRBJ1-4
D gene: TRBD1
V gene: TRBV11-2
CDR3 DNA: TGTGCCAGCAGCATAGCCTCGACAGGGGCTAATGAAAAACTGTTTTTT
CDR3 protein: CASSIASTGANEKLFF

clone size: few
J gene: TRBJ2-5
D gene: TRBD2
V gene: TRBV15
CDR3 DNA: TGTGCCACCAGCCGTAGCGGGAGAGAAGAGACCCAGTACTTC
CDR3 protein: CATSRSGREETQYF

clone size: many
J gene: TRBJ2-1
D gene: TRBD1
V gene: TRBV10-3
CDR3 DNA: TGTGCCACTTCGGGACAGGGAGGTGATGAGCAGTTCTTC
CDR3 protein: CATSGQGGDEQFF

clone size: few
J gene: TRBJ1-2
D gene: TRBD1
V gene: TRBV9
CDR3 DNA: TGTGCCAGCAGCTTACAGGGGGACTACACCTTC
CDR3 protein: CASSLQGDYTF

clone size: .
J gene: TRBJ2-5
D gene: .
V gene: TRBV7-9
CDR3 DNA: TGTGCCAGCAGCCCCCAAGGGCCACGGGAGACCCAGTACTTC
CDR3 protein: CASSPQGPRETQYF

clone size: .
J gene: TRBJ2-2
D gene: TRBD1
V gene: TRBV5-1
CDR3 DNA: TGCGCCAGCAGCTCACAGCGGACAGGGAACACCGGGGAGCTGTTTTTT
CDR3 protein: CASSSQRTGNTGELFF

clone size: few
J gene: TRBJ1-6
D gene: TRBD1
V gene: TRBV15
CDR3 DNA: TGTGCCACCAGCAGAGATCGACAGGGTGGTTCACCCCTCCACTTT
CDR3 protein: CATSRDRQGGSPLHF

clone size: .
J gene: TRBJ2-7
D gene: TRBD1
V gene: TRBV13
CDR3 DNA: TGTGCCAGCAGCTTATGGGGGACAGGGCTATACGAGCAGTACTTC
CDR3 protein: CASSLWGTGLYEQYF

clone size: few
J gene: TRBJ2-1
D gene: .
V gene: TRBV24-1
CDR3 DNA: TGTGCCACCAGTGATTTGCGTACAGGACGAAATGAGCAGTTCTTC
CDR3 protein: CATSDLRTGRNEQFF

clone size: few
J gene: TRBJ2-7
D gene: .
V gene: TRBV7-8
CDR3 DNA: TGTGCCAGCAGCTTAGGACATCTAAAGGGAGCCAACGAGCAGTACTTC
CDR3 protein: CASSLGHLKGANEQYF